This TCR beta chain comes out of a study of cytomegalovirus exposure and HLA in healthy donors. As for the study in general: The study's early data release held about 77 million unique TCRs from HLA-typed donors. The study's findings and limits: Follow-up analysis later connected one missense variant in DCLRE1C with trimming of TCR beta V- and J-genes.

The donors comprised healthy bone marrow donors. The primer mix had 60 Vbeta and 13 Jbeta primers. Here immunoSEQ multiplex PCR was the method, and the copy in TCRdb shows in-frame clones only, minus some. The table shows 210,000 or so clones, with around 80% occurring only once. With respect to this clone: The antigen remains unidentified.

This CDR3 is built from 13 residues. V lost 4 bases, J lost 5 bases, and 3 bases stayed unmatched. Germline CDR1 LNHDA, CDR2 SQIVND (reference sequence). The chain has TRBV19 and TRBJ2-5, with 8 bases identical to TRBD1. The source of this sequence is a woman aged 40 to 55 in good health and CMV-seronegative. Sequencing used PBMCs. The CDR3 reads CASSTGGWETQYF. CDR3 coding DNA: TGTGCCAGTAGTACAGGGGGCTGGGAGACCCAGTACTTC. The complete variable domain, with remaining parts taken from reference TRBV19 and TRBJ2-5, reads DGGITQSPKYLFRKEGQNVTLSCEQNLNHDAMYWYRQDPGQGLRLIYYSQIVNDFQKGDIAEGYSVSREKKESFPLTVTSAQKNPTAFYLCASSTGGWETQYFGPGTRLLVL.